The clone carrying this T cell receptor beta chain appeared a few times. What it binds is not known. PBMCs, at least 7 million per sample, were isolated. The germline V gene has CDR1 DFQATT and CDR2 SNEGSKA (reference sequence). There are 8 residues in the CDR3. A second roughly 6 to 12 cycle PCR used barcoded and J-beta primers. TCRdb reprocessed the 5' RACE reads via MiXCR and lists one record per CDR3 protein. In the table there are some 1.8 million distinct CDR3 sequences, 39% of which are singletons. This sample is part of a study of blood T cells in healthy people across ages. Points from the study as a whole: Expanded clonotype changes were possibly confounded by unknown donor CMV status. Donors of long life had a larger count of naive CD4+ cells and greater diversity than aged donors.

The chain employs TRBV20-1 and TRBJ2-7; D is unresolved. Input material: blood. This clonotype was sampled from a human donor in good health. The CDR3 bases are TGCAGCACAGACGAGCAGTACTTC. Protein product: CSTDEQYF.